Listed below are T cell receptor beta chains from one sample, sequenced in a study of graft-versus-host responses after intestinal transplantation. Repertoires were generated with immunoSEQ multiplex PCR, while TCRdb's copy carries only in-frame clones and drops some. The sample has roughly 12,000 clones; around 84% are singletons. Specimen: PBMCs, collected approximately 320 days after intestinal transplant. These receptors all come from a human patient who received an intestinal transplant, so some T cells may come from the graft donor. The conserved cysteine and the conserved F or W are not part of the CDR3 here. The order of the fields is V gene, J gene, CDR3 protein.

>TRBV9|TRBJ2-7
ASSVGLETNSYEQY
>TRBV2|TRBJ2-5
ASSLLGQRAETQY
>TRBV4-1|TRBJ2-3
ASSPTPPPWSTDTQY
>TRBV27|TRBJ2-1
ASSLEIAGVNEQF
>TRBV6-4|TRBJ2-5
ASSELAGGQETQY
>TRBV5-4|TRBJ1-2
ASSLNTGPYGYT
>TRBV28|TRBJ2-7
ASSLQFPAYEQY
>TRBV11-3|TRBJ2-1
ASSLGTSGSDEQF
>TRBV6-5|TRBJ1-4
ASSITPRANEKLF
>TRBV27|TRBJ2-2
ASSLFHRIANTGELF
>TRBV5-4|TRBJ2-7
ASSWGTAYEQY
>TRBV15|TRBJ2-5
ATSRDLGLTSEETQY
>TRBV9|TRBJ1-2
ASSARTNYGYT
>TRBV19|TRBJ2-3
ASTVGHSTDTQY
>TRBV13|TRBJ2-5
ASSFSRGIGETQY
>TRBV28|TRBJ2-1
ASSPGLAGYNEQF
>TRBV9|TRBJ1-5
ASSGTGANQPQH
>TRBV28|TRBJ2-1
ASSLGARRGSYNEQF
>TRBV6-1|TRBJ2-5
ASTPDRGLQTQY
>TRBV4-1|TRBJ2-5
ASSQGRVNGETQY
>TRBV5-1|TRBJ2-3
ASSLSTSGTVTDTQY
>TRBV7-9|TRBJ2-1
ASSLILRKNEQF
>TRBV5-1|TRBJ2-1
ASSLELQGGLDEQF
>TRBV18|TRBJ2-7
ASSPTTDRHYEQY
>TRBV6-5|TRBJ2-7
ASSSPGTTTYEQY
>TRBV9|TRBJ2-3
AGFFYTQY
>TRBV7-3|TRBJ2-1
ASSLNRYNEQF
>TRBV25-1|TRBJ1-1
ASSESRQGLWTEAF
>TRBV27|TRBJ1-1
ASSPRTEMNTEAF
>TRBV5-6|TRBJ2-5
ASSLGVRQETQY
>TRBV7-9|TRBJ2-7
ASSFPDSSPGGEQY
>TRBV5-4|TRBJ2-7
ASSSPWTSTDEQY
>TRBV19|TRBJ2-1
ASSKLQGTYMNEQF
>TRBV6-5|TRBJ1-6
ASSLTLGGLNSPLH
>TRBV11-2|TRBJ2-7
ASSFGGRIGYEQY
>TRBV27|TRBJ2-5
ASSLTSIRQETQY
>TRBV4-1|TRBJ1-2
ASSQGSGGTYGYT